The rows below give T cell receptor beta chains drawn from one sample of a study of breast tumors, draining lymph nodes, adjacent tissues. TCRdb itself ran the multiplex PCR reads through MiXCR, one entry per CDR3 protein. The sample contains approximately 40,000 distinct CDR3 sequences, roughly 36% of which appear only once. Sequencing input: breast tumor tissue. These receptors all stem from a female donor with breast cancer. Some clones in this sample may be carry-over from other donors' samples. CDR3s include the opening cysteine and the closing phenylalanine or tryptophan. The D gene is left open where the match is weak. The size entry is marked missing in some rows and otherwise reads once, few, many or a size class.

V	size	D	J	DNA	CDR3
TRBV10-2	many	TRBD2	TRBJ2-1	TGCGCCAGCAGTGAAACGGCGGGAGCGAGTGAGCAGTTCTTC	CASSETAGASEQFF
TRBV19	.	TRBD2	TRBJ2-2	TGTGCCAGTACCAAAAATCGCGGGGGCACCGGGGAGCTGTTTTTT	CASTKNRGGTGELFF
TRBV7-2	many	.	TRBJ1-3	TGTGCCAGCAGCTTAGGCGCGACCCGAAGTGGAAACACCATATATTTT	CASSLGATRSGNTIYF
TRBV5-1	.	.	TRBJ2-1	TGCGCCAGCAGTGAAGGGACTGGCGTTGGTCATGAGCAATTCTTC	CASSEGTGVGHEQFF
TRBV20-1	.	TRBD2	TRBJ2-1	TGCAGTGCTCCGACTAGCGGGTATGGTAATGAGCAGTTCTTC	CSAPTSGYGNEQFF
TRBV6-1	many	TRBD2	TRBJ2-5	TGTGCCAGCAGTGAAGTTCTAGCGGGAGGGGGTGAGACCCAGTACTTC	CASSEVLAGGGETQYF
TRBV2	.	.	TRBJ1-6	TGTGCCAGCAGTGAAGCGGACAGCTCCTATAATTCACCCCTCCACTTT	CASSEADSSYNSPLHF
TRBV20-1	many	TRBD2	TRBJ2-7	TGCAGTGCTTTCCGGGGGGGGGGCGGATTGGGCGAGCAGTACTTC	CSAFRGGGGLGEQYF
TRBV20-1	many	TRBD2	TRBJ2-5	TGCAGTGCTAGAGATCATTACGGGAGGGCGGAGACCCAGTACTTC	CSARDHYGRAETQYF
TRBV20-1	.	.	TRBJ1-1	TGCAGTGCTAGAGGGGCATTGGTGAACACTGAAGCTTTCTTT	CSARGALVNTEAFF
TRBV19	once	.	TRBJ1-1	TGTGCCAGTGGGACGGTGAACACTGAAGCTTTCTTT	CASGTVNTEAFF
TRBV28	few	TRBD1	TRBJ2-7	TGTGCCAGCAGTTTTTTGGGACAGGCTTTTCGCGAGCAGTACTTC	CASSFLGQAFREQYF
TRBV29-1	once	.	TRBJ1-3	TGCAGCGTTGAGGTGGGGAGCTCTGGAAACACCATATATTTT	CSVEVGSSGNTIYF
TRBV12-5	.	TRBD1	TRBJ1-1	TGTGCCAGCACTCGGACAGGGATGAACACTGAAGCTTTCTTT	CASTRTGMNTEAFF
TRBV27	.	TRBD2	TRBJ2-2	TGTGCCAGCAGTTCCTACGGGACTAGCGGGAGTAGGGGGAACACCGGGGAGCTGTTTTTT	CASSSYGTSGSRGNTGELFF
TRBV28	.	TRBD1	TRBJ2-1	TGTGCCAGCAGTTTAGGCAGGGGGCCCTACAATGAGCAGTTCTTC	CASSLGRGPYNEQFF
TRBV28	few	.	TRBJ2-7	TGTGCCAGCAGCCCGGGGGCAACCTACGAGCAGTACTTC	CASSPGATYEQYF
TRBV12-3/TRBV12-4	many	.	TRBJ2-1	TGTGCCAGCAGTTTGCAGGTCGGCGGGTCCTCCTACAATGAGCAGTTCTTC	CASSLQVGGSSYNEQFF
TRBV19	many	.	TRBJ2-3	TGTGCCAGTAGTGCCCGGAGAGGGCTTACAGATACGCAGTATTTT	CASSARRGLTDTQYF
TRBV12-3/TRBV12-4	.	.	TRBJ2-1	TGTGCCAGCAGTTTAGCCTACAATGAGCAGTTCTTC	CASSLAYNEQFF
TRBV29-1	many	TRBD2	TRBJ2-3	TGCAGCGTTGTAGGAGGGAGGGCCGGTGTCACAGATACGCAGTATTTT	CSVVGGRAGVTDTQYF
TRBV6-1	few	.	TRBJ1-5	TGTGCCAGCAGCGAAAACAGCAATCGGCCCCAGCATTTT	CASSENSNRPQHF
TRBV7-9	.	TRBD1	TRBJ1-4	TGTGCCAGCAGCTCTTGGACAGGCGGTGAAAAACTGTTTTTT	CASSSWTGGEKLFF